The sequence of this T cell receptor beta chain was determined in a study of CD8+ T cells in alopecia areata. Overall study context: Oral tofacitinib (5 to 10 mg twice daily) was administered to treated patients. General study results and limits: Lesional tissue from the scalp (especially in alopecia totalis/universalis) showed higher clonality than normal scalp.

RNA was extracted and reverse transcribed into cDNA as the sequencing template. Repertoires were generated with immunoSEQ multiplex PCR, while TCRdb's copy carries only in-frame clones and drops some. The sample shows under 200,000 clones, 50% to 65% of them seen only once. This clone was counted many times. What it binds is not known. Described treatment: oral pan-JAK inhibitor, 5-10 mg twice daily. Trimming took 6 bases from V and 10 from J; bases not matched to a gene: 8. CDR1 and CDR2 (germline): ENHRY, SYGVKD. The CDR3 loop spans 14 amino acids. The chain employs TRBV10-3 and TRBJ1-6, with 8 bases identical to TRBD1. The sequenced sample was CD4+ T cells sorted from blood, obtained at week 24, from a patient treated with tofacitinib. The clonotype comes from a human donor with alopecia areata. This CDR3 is CAIRQGEAGSPLHF. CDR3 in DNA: TGTGCCATCAGACAGGGGGAAGCGGGGTCACCCCTCCACTTT.